Presented here are 5 T cell receptor beta chains from one specimen sequenced in a study of cytomegalovirus exposure and HLA in healthy donors. PCR used 60 Vbeta primers and 13 Jbeta primers. Produced via immunoSEQ multiplex PCR; TCRdb's table is partial and in-frame only. Its clone listing holds 53,000 or so clones. What was sequenced was PBMCs. The receptors were gathered from a male donor in good health and CMV-seropositive.

The chain uses TRBV5-1 and TRBJ1-2, with TRBD1 matching over 8 bases. The CDR3 spans 15 residues. The germline V gene encodes CDR1 SGHRS and CDR2 YFSETQ. V lost 4 bases, J lost 3 bases, and 8 bases stayed unmatched. Here the CDR3 reads CASSLGQGWYYGYTF. The CDR3, as DNA: TGCGCCAGCAGCCTCGGACAGGGATGGTACTATGGCTACACCTTC. Using reference TRBV5-1 and TRBJ1-2 for the parts outside the CDR3, the full variable domain is KAGVTQTPRYLIKTRGQQVTLSCSPISGHRSVSWYQQTPGQGLQFLFEYFSETQRNKGNFPGRFSGRQFSNSRSEMNVSTLELGDSALYLCASSLGQGWYYGYTFGSGTRLTVV.

The rearrangement joins TRBV6-5 to TRBJ2-7; a possible D gene is TRBD1 (6 bases). This CDR3 is built from 13 residues. CDR1 MNHEY and CDR2 SVGAGI come from the germline V gene. V was clipped by 6 bases and J by 6 bases, with 15 bases between them. CDR3: CASSSSWGLEQYF. As DNA, the CDR3 is TGTGCCAGCAGCTCCTCGTGGGGGCTCGAGCAGTACTTC.

V and J are TRBV7-9 and TRBJ2-3, with 8 nucleotides matching TRBD2. V lost 11 bases to trimming and J lost 1 base; unmatched junction nucleotides: 8. This CDR3 region has 14 residues. CDR1 and CDR2 from the germline V gene are SEHNR and FQNEAQ (reference sequence). The CDR3 reads CAALSGVGTDTQYF. In DNA, the CDR3 is TGTGCCGCCCTTAGCGGGGTTGGCACAGATACGCAGTATTTT.

The rearrangement uses TRBV5-1 and TRBJ2-7; 7 bases align to TRBD1. V dropped 4 bases and J dropped 3; count of bases not matched to a gene: 13. This CDR3 is built from 16 residues. Germline CDR1 SGHRS, CDR2 YFSETQ. CDR3 coding DNA: TGCGCCAGCAGCCAACCCCAGTCGGGACAGAGCTACGAGCAGTACTTC. Amino acids: CASSQPQSGQSYEQYF.

The chain combines TRBV19 with TRBJ1-2; 12 bases align to TRBD1. Germline assignment: CDR1 LNHDA and CDR2 SQIVND (reference sequence). V shed 8 bases, J shed 5 bases, and the junction held 9 bases outside the gene matches. This CDR3 is built from 15 residues. CDR3 protein: CASSGTGGYRYGYTF. The DNA of the CDR3 is TGTGCCAGTTCCGGGACAGGGGGCTACCGTTATGGCTACACCTTC. The full variable domain, in which reference TRBV19 and TRBJ1-2 provide the parts outside the CDR3, is DGGITQSPKYLFRKEGQNVTLSCEQNLNHDAMYWYRQDPGQGLRLIYYSQIVNDFQKGDIAEGYSVSREKKESFPLTVTSAQKNPTAFYLCASSGTGGYRYGYTFGSGTRLTVV.